This is a list of T cell receptor beta chains from one sample in a study of CD8 T cells in ankylosing spondylitis. MiXCR, run by TCRdb on the 5' RACE reads, gives a single entry per CDR3 protein. The table has about 240,000 distinct CDR3 sequences, roughly 8.6% seen once. The sample comprised blood, either unsorted or a sorted T cell fraction (not recorded which). These receptors were taken from a male donor with ankylosing spondylitis or in good health (not recorded which). The CDR3 runs from the conserved cysteine through the conserved F or W. D genes are given only for firm matches.

j_gene,d_gene,v_gene,CDR3aa
TRBJ2-1,TRBD2,TRBV7-2,CASSFGLAGDPRNEQFF
TRBJ1-2,.,TRBV5-1,CASSLNTAYGYTF
TRBJ1-1,.,TRBV3-1,CASAGPEAFF
TRBJ1-4,.,TRBV12-3/TRBV12-4,CASSLEWGATNEKLFF
TRBJ1-3,.,TRBV20-1,CSAPDHRAGNTIYF
TRBJ2-7,.,TRBV12-3/TRBV12-4,CASSYVGRVYEQYF
TRBJ2-3,TRBD1,TRBV20-1,CSAPRRDRDSDTQYF
TRBJ2-3,TRBD2,TRBV5-1,CASSFGLGLVTNTDTQYF
TRBJ2-1,TRBD2,TRBV7-8,CASSSSLARDEQFF
TRBJ2-5,.,TRBV7-9,CASSLEGIQETQYF
TRBJ2-5,TRBD2,TRBV5-1,CASSLGAGLAQETQYF
TRBJ2-7,TRBD2,TRBV27,CASKRQFGLAEFKTYEQYF
TRBJ2-3,.,TRBV7-2,CASSSLQASTDTQYF
TRBJ2-1,.,TRBV7-7,CASSDTRAGNNEQFF
TRBJ2-2,.,TRBV29-1,CSVEQGLTGELFF
TRBJ1-2,.,TRBV4-1,CASSQEGQSYGYTF
TRBJ2-7,.,TRBV7-9,CASSLTYEQYF
TRBJ1-1,TRBD1,TRBV5-1,CASSSQGATRSGETEAFF
TRBJ2-3,.,TRBV7-7,CASSLAASTTDTQYF
TRBJ2-7,TRBD2,TRBV4-3,CASSRGMASGRVLDEQYF
TRBJ2-7,.,TRBV7-2,CASSLARGGGVYEQYF
TRBJ2-7,.,TRBV6-2/TRBV6-3,CASSYPGGGIYEQYF
TRBJ1-2,.,TRBV7-2,CASSLEVSNYGYTF
TRBJ1-1,.,TRBV7-9,CASSLEGAFF
TRBJ1-2,TRBD1,TRBV20-1,CSARDRGLNYGYTF
TRBJ1-6,.,TRBV7-2,CASSRYTNSPLHF
TRBJ2-3,TRBD2,TRBV9,CASSVGTSGFTDTQYF
TRBJ2-7,TRBD1,TRBV12-5,CASGPDRGYEQYF
TRBJ2-5,TRBD1,TRBV29-1,CSVTPGGRETQYF
TRBJ2-3,.,TRBV30,CAWSVLGRGTDTQYF
TRBJ2-4,.,TRBV20-1,CSARDRDIQYF
TRBJ2-1,TRBD2,TRBV20-1,CSARDLRAGGPTGEQFF
TRBJ2-3,.,TRBV12-3/TRBV12-4,CASSLQDRRADTQYF
TRBJ2-3,TRBD2,TRBV12-3/TRBV12-4,CASSFRGGFKADTQYF
TRBJ1-1,TRBD1,TRBV20-1,CSARTKLRSRDRGPYTEAFF
TRBJ1-1,.,TRBV28,CASSSRYSEAFF
TRBJ2-1,.,TRBV20-1,CSARDWRQVTDEQFF
TRBJ1-1,.,TRBV9,CASSFLEGHRENTEAFF
TRBJ1-1,TRBD1,TRBV30,CAWRGRQGARNTEAFF
TRBJ2-7,TRBD2,TRBV28,CASSSSVGGYEQYF
TRBJ1-6,TRBD1,TRBV5-1,CASSSTGLNSPLHF
TRBJ2-3,.,TRBV10-3,CAINRNAADTQYF
TRBJ2-3,TRBD2,TRBV7-2,CASSSRTSTSTDTQYF